The text below deals with one T cell receptor beta chain. The PCR ran on 60 Vbeta and 13 Jbeta primers. TCRdb's table, derived via immunoSEQ multiplex PCR, lists solely in-frame clones and lacks some. The sample carries some 150,000 clones, 70% to 80% recorded once. The data are from a study of cytomegalovirus exposure and HLA in healthy donors. V was clipped by 5 bases and J by 2 bases; unmatched bases: 7. This CDR3 has 15 residues. CDR1 and CDR2 (germline): LNHDA, SQIVND (reference sequence). The receptor was derived from a woman between 45 and 60 years old in good health and CMV-seronegative. The chain couples TRBV19 to TRBJ2-5; TRBD1 matches 8 bases. Sequencing used PBMCs. CDR3 sequence (DNA): TGTGCCAGTAGTTCGCGGACAGGGCGGCAAGAGACCCAGTACTTC. This codes for CASSSRTGRQETQYF. Using reference TRBV19 and TRBJ2-5 for the parts outside the CDR3, the full variable domain is DGGITQSPKYLFRKEGQNVTLSCEQNLNHDAMYWYRQDPGQGLRLIYYSQIVNDFQKGDIAEGYSVSREKKESFPLTVTSAQKNPTAFYLCASSSRTGRQETQYFGPGTRLLVL.